Below, 25 T cell receptor beta chains from the same sample are listed, as sequenced in a study of T cells in Graves' hyperthyroidism and ophthalmopathy. Amplification of TCR beta CDR3 regions used RNA as the template. Initially, a first-round RT-PCR of the TCR CDR3 employed the HTBI primer set. Using its own MiXCR run on the multiplex PCR reads, TCRdb lists one record per CDR3 protein. The table lists almost 600,000 distinct CDR3 sequences, approximately 15% of them singletons. The specimen was blood. Receptor source: a woman in her 30s with Graves' hyperthyroidism that later progressed to Graves' ophthalmopathy.

The J gene is TRBJ1-4, the V gene TRBV30, with D unclear. V was pared by 7 bases and J by 8 bases, with 14 bases between. The CDR3 runs to 12 residues. Germline V gene sequence: CDR1 GTSNPN, CDR2 SVGIG (reference sequence). CDR3 bases: TGTGCCTCTGGGAGGGTGCAGGAAAAACTGTTTTTT. This translates into CASGRVQEKLFF.

This clonotype showed up many times. The rearrangement joins TRBV28 to TRBJ1-2; 7 bases are shared with TRBD1. Trimming at V came to 6 bases and at J to 2 bases, leaving 9 bases not matched to a gene. From germline, CDR1 is MDHEN and CDR2 SYDVKM. The CDR3 length is 15 residues. The CDR3 bases are TGTGCCAGCAGCCCAGCACCGGGACAGAACTATGGCTACACCTTC. Translated, it gives CASSPAPGQNYGYTF.

This clonotype occurred many times. This sequence joins TRBV2 and TRBJ2-1; no definite D call. Germline V gene lookup returns CDR1 SNHLY and CDR2 FYNNEI. V was trimmed by 5 bases and J by 6 bases, leaving 11 bases between them. The CDR3 consists of 13 residues. CDR3 bases: TGTGCCAGCAGTACGGGTTGGTTCAATGAGCAGTTCTTC. Encoded protein: CASSTGWFNEQFF.

This clonotype was seen repeatedly, ten times or more. This chain joins TRBV5-8 and TRBJ2-7; perhaps TRBD1 as D (7 bases). The CDR3 sequence is 13 residues long. Trimming pared 2 bases from V and 3 bases from J, leaving 9 bases between. Germline assignment: CDR1 SGHTS and CDR2 YDEGEE. The CDR3 DNA reads as TGTGCCAGCAGCTTCCAGGGGGGCTACGAGCAGTACTTC. Its translation: CASSFQGGYEQYF.

This clonotype was recorded many times. The chain carries TRBV28 and TRBJ2-7; TRBD2 matches at 11 bases. CDR3 length: 16 amino acids. Germline lookup yields CDR1 MDHEN and CDR2 SYDVKM. The ends lost 4 bases at V and 9 bases at J; junction bases unmatched: 14. Here the CDR3 reads CASSSSQLAGVFGQYF. In nucleotides, the CDR3 is TGTGCCAGCAGTTCCTCACAACTAGCGGGAGTTTTCGGGCAGTACTTC.

This clonotype was seen ten or more times. This rearrangement joins TRBV3-1 to TRBJ1-2, with a weak D call TRBD1 (5 bases). The CDR3 totals 14 residues. CDR1 and CDR2 from the germline V gene are LGHDT and YNNKEL (reference sequence). Trimming removed 2 bases at V and 7 bases at J, with 14 bases between. The CDR3 sequence is CASSQNGARAGYTF. In nucleotides, the CDR3 is TGTGCCAGCAGCCAAAACGGAGCCAGGGCTGGCTACACCTTC.

This clonotype was seen repeatedly, ten times or more. The chain is built from TRBV10-3 and TRBJ2-1, with 12 bases matching TRBD2. CDR3 length: 17 amino acids. Germline trimming cut 6 bases from V and 4 bases from J; bases unmatched to any gene: 10. In germline, CDR1 is ENHRY, CDR2 SYGVKD. The CDR3 region is CAIRKTSGSGGYNEQFF. CDR3 sequence (DNA): TGTGCCATCAGGAAGACTAGCGGGAGCGGTGGATACAATGAGCAGTTCTTC.

In its sample, this clonotype was seen many times. The chain recombines TRBV27 with TRBJ2-1; no clear D. The V end lost 0 bases, the J end lost 9 bases, and 9 bases lay between the germline ends. The CDR3 totals 13 residues. The germline V gene has CDR1 MNHEY and CDR2 SMNVEV (reference sequence). CDR3 residues: CASSLSLVGEQFF. CDR3 bases: TGTGCCAGCAGTTTATCATTAGTCGGTGAGCAGTTCTTC.

There are many counts of this clonotype. The chain recombines TRBV2 with TRBJ2-6; possible D gene TRBD1, 7 bases. This CDR3 comprises 16 residues. CDR1 is SNHLY, CDR2 FYNNEI, per germline. Trimming removed 2 bases at V and 4 bases at J, with 12 bases between. The chain's CDR3 is CASSEPGGTGANVLTF. CDR3 nucleotides: TGTGCCAGCAGTGAACCAGGGGGGACAGGGGCCAACGTCCTGACTTTC.

The chain uses TRBV7-8 and TRBJ2-7; D is possibly TRBD1 (5 bases). With 2 bases removed from V and 4 bases from J, the gap between germline ends came to 9 bases. Germline CDR1 reads SGHVS; CDR2 reads FQNEAQ. The CDR3 length is 13 residues. This CDR3 reads CASSLLDRYEQYF. Written as DNA, the CDR3 is TGTGCCAGCAGCTTACTCGACAGATACGAGCAGTACTTC.

This clonotype was picked up many times. The rearrangement links TRBV30 to TRBJ2-7; the D gene is possibly TRBD1 (6 bases). CDR1 is GTSNPN, CDR2 SVGIG, per germline (reference sequence). Trimming shortened V by 4 bases and J by 3 bases, and 19 bases separated the two germline ends. This CDR3 is built from 15 residues. CDR3 DNA: TGTGCCTGGAATAGGGATAGGACAGCCGGCTACGAGCAGTACTTC. This sequence encodes CAWNRDRTAGYEQYF.

This clonotype was counted ten times or more. One junction end disagrees with the germline gene, perhaps due to a read error. The chain combines TRBV18 with TRBJ2-3, with TRBD2 matching over 8 bases. Germline values: CDR1 KGHSH, CDR2 LQKENI. The CDR3 has 14 residues. CDR3 amino acids: CATSQSSGSDTQYF. The CDR3, as DNA: TGTGCCACCTCACAGTCCAGCGGGAGTGATACGCAGTATTTT.

Many counts were recorded for this clonotype. V is TRBV28 and J is TRBJ1-4, with D unresolved. Germline V CDR1 and CDR2: MDHEN, SYDVKM. Trimming cost V 7 bases and J 5 bases, with 17 bases left between them. The CDR3 runs to 15 residues. DNA for the CDR3: TGTGCCAGCACCACGCCTTCGGGCGGGAATGAAAAACTGTTTTTT. It specifies CASTTPSGGNEKLFF.

In its sample, this clonotype was seen many times. The chain links TRBV20-1 to TRBJ2-3; 11 bases fit TRBD2. Per the germline V gene, CDR1 is DFQATT and CDR2 is SNEGSKA (reference sequence). The CDR3 has 14 amino acids. J gave up 5 bases and V 6 bases, and 7 bases lay outside the gene matches. The DNA for the CDR3 is TGCAGTGCCCAGACTAGCGGGATGCTAGATACGCAGTATTTT. This sequence encodes CSAQTSGMLDTQYF.

This clonotype was detected many times. The chain joins TRBV12-3 or TRBV12-4 to TRBJ2-4; 8 bases agree with TRBD1. CDR3 size: 13 residues. Trimming at V came to 3 bases and at J to 8 bases, leaving 3 bases not matched to a gene. The CDR3 DNA is TGTGCCAGCAGTTTGGGGACAGGTCACATTCAGTACTTC. The encoded protein is CASSLGTGHIQYF.

This clonotype was detected many times. CDR3 loop: CASSLKGGANGYTF. DNA for the CDR3: TGTGCCAGCAGTTTAAAGGGGGGCGCGAATGGCTACACCTTC. The V and J genes are TRBV27 and TRBJ1-2, with D possibly TRBD1 on 6 matching bases. The CDR3 totals 14 residues. Germline loops: CDR1 MNHEY, CDR2 SMNVEV (reference sequence). V was shortened by 2 bases and J by 6 bases, with 13 bases between the two germline ends.

This clonotype appeared many times. The chain links TRBV10-3 to TRBJ2-5, with 9 bases aligning to TRBD1. CDR1 is ENHRY and CDR2 is SYGVKD in the germline V gene. The CDR3 is made up of 13 amino acids. Unmatched junction bases numbered 10, after V lost 10 bases and J lost 7 bases. Here the CDR3 reads CATSPGQGPTQYF. The CDR3 DNA reads TGTGCCACCTCCCCGGGACAGGGCCCGACCCAGTACTTC.

This clonotype was counted ten times or more. This chain uses TRBV2 with TRBJ2-3, with TRBD2 matching 14 bases. Germline V CDR1 and CDR2: SNHLY, FYNNEI. Trimming took 6 bases from V and 6 from J; bases not matched to a gene: 5. The CDR3 loop spans 15 amino acids. The CDR3 DNA reads as TGTGCCAGCAGAGTGGGACTAGCGGGAGCCGATACGCAGTATTTT. Translation gives CASRVGLAGADTQYF. Complete variable domain (other parts from reference TRBV2 and TRBJ2-3): EPEVTQTPSHQVTQMGQEVILRCVPISNHLYFYWYRQILGQKVEFLVSFYNNEISEKSEIFDDQFSVERPDGSNFTLKIRSTKLEDSAMYFCASRVGLAGADTQYFGPGTRLTVL.

Many counts were recorded for this clonotype. The gene calls are TRBV5-1 and TRBJ2-7; unclear D gene. Trimming cost V 2 bases and J 1 base, with 7 bases left between them. Germline CDR1 reads SGHRS; CDR2 reads YFSETQ. The CDR3 is 13 amino acids. The CDR3 region has the DNA TGCGCCAGCAGCTTTTTGATTTCCTACGAGCAGTACTTC. It specifies CASSFLISYEQYF.

This clonotype was seen a handful of times. The chain has TRBV25-1 and TRBJ2-1; 10 bases map to TRBD2. With 7 bases clipped from V and 4 bases from J, the junction kept 10 bases outside the gene matches. The length of the CDR3 is 16 residues. The germline V gene has CDR1 MGHDK and CDR2 SYGVNS. The CDR3 sequence is CASTPGTSDPYNEQFF. The CDR3 region has the DNA TGTGCCAGCACGCCCGGGACTAGCGATCCTTACAATGAGCAGTTCTTC.

Many counts were recorded for this clonotype. The chain links TRBV24-1 to TRBJ2-1; D ambiguous. V lost 12 bases, J lost 10 bases, and 12 bases lay in between. Germline CDR1 reads KGHDR; CDR2 reads SFDVKD. The CDR3 runs to 10 residues. The CDR3 region is CAQPPWEQFF. The CDR3 coding sequence is TGTGCCCAACCCCCTTGGGAGCAGTTCTTC.

The chain recombines TRBV3-1 with TRBJ2-7; 13 bases fit TRBD2. The length of the CDR3 is 16 residues. In germline, CDR1 is LGHDT, CDR2 YNNKEL (reference sequence). V lost 1 base to trimming and J lost 3 bases; unmatched junction nucleotides: 3. The CDR3 DNA is TGTGCCAGCAGCCAAGGACTAGCGGGAGGACACTACGAGCAGTACTTC. Its protein product is CASSQGLAGGHYEQYF.

This clonotype was recorded many times. This chain connects TRBV7-2 to TRBJ2-5, with D perhaps given as TRBD1 or TRBD2 (6 bases each). The V end was cut by 0 bases, the J end by 1 base, with 15 bases between. The CDR3 has 17 amino acids. CDR1 and CDR2 from the germline V gene are SGHTA and FQGNSA. The CDR3 here is CASSLATGYGSQETQYF. Written as DNA, the CDR3 is TGTGCCAGCAGCTTAGCCACAGGGTACGGGAGCCAAGAGACCCAGTACTTC.

Ten or more counts support this clonotype. CDR3 sequence: CASGRTGDEKLFF. The DNA for the CDR3 is TGTGCCAGCGGCAGGACAGGCGATGAAAAACTGTTTTTT. This chain connects TRBV11-3 to TRBJ1-4; 7 bases fit TRBD1. Trimming at V came to 8 bases and at J to 6 bases, leaving 6 bases not matched to a gene. Germline CDR1 SGHNT, CDR2 YENEEA. CDR3 length: 13 residues.

The chain joins TRBV30 to TRBJ2-1, with D perhaps TRBD2 (7 bases). Germline-derived CDR1 and CDR2 are GTSNPN and SVGIG (reference sequence). The CDR3 extends over 12 amino acids. The CDR3: CAGGAGIGGQFF. The CDR3 region has the DNA TGTGCTGGGGGGGCCGGGATCGGTGGACAGTTCTTC.